The 13 T cell receptor beta chains presented below share a single source sample, sequenced in a study of beta chain features in type 1 diabetes. The entirety of the isolated RNA underwent reverse transcription, so expressed TCRB transcripts were sequenced. Generated by immunoSEQ multiplex PCR, the TCRdb table keeps only in-frame clones and is missing some. The top ten hold about 0.097% of the sample, which has 620,000 or so clones, 15% seen once. Sequenced input: naive CD4+ T cells from blood. The receptors here all came from a man aged 18 to 29 in good health.

CDR3 residues: CASSLAGTGRRRGGYEQYF. CDR3 in DNA: TGTGCCAGCAGCTTAGCCGGGACAGGGAGGCGGCGGGGGGGCTACGAGCAGTACTTC. The V gene is TRBV7-2, the J gene TRBJ2-7; D possibly uses TRBD1 or TRBD2 (9 bases each). The CDR3 runs to 19 residues. The germline gives CDR1 SGHTA, CDR2 FQGNSA. The V end lost 0 bases, the J end lost 3 bases, and 24 bases lay between the germline ends.

This clone was seen a few times. The chain has TRBV4-1 and TRBJ2-1, with TRBD2 matching over 9 bases. The germline CDR1 and CDR2 sequences are MGHRA and YSYEKL. J lost 12 bases, V lost 6 bases, and 12 bases had no gene match. The CDR3 spans 14 residues. The CDR3 sequence is CASSGSGRGFGQFF. CDR3 nucleotide sequence: TGCGCCAGCAGTGGTAGCGGGAGAGGGTTTGGGCAGTTCTTC.

The chain uses TRBV10-3 and TRBJ2-1; TRBD2 aligns across 9 bases. The ends lost 3 bases at V and 0 bases at J; junction bases unmatched: 6. This CDR3 region has 17 residues. Per the germline V gene, CDR1 is ENHRY and CDR2 is SYGVKD. DNA of the CDR3: TGTGCCATCAGTGACCGGGCTAGCGGGATCTCCTACAATGAGCAGTTCTTC. Amino acids: CAISDRASGISYNEQFF.

The chain recombines TRBV28 with TRBJ2-7; D perhaps matches TRBD2 (7 bases). V gave up 5 bases and J gave up 3 bases, with 20 bases separating them. Germline V gene sequence: CDR1 MDHEN, CDR2 SYDVKM. The CDR3 extends over 16 amino acids. The DNA of the CDR3 is TGTGCCAGCAGTGGTGGGGCGGGGGCCCCTCTCTACGAGCAGTACTTC. Its protein is CASSGGAGAPLYEQYF.

The CDR3 coding sequence is TGTGCCAGCAGTTACCGTGACAGGGGGCGGGACGTCCTGACTTTC. This codes for CASSYRDRGRDVLTF. V usage is TRBV6-5 and J usage is TRBJ2-6; 10 bases are shared with TRBD1. The CDR3 is made up of 15 amino acids. The germline gives CDR1 MNHEY, CDR2 SVGAGI. The trim removed 2 bases at V and 11 bases at J, leaving 6 bases unmatched.

This rearrangement joins TRBV7-2 to TRBJ1-1, with a weak D call TRBD1 (5 bases). The germline CDR1 and CDR2 sequences are SGHTA and FQGNSA. This CDR3 has 14 residues. With 7 bases removed from V and 2 bases from J, the gap between germline ends came to 14 bases. In nucleotides, the CDR3 is TGTGCCAGCAATTCGTGGGGGTTCAACACTGAAGCTTTCTTT. Translation: CASNSWGFNTEAFF.

This clone has a handful of counts. The chain has TRBV2 and TRBJ2-4; D unclear. This CDR3 has 15 residues. The germline gives CDR1 SNHLY, CDR2 FYNNEI. V lost 3 bases and J lost 0, with 9 bases in between. CDR3 DNA: TGTGCCAGCAGTGACGACTTACTAGCCAAAAACATTCAGTACTTC. It yields the protein CASSDDLLAKNIQYF.

This clone occurred a few times. The rearrangement joins TRBV10-3 to TRBJ2-1; 12 nucleotides match TRBD2. Germline trimming cut 6 bases from V and 7 bases from J; bases unmatched to any gene: 7. The CDR3 is 15 amino acids. The germline gives CDR1 ENHRY, CDR2 SYGVKD. CDR3 in DNA: TGTGCCATCAGCGCGACTAGCGGGAGCAGGAATGAGCAGTTCTTC. This codes for CAISATSGSRNEQFF.

This clone was seen more than once but under ten times. The rearrangement links TRBV19 to TRBJ2-7; D could derive from TRBD1 or TRBD2 (5 bases each). The V and J ends lost 8 bases and 4 bases respectively, with 15 bases between them. Germline V lookup: CDR1 LNHDA, CDR2 SQIVND (reference sequence). CDR3 size: 13 residues. CDR3 loop: CASGRDVAYEQYF. In nucleotides, the CDR3 is TGTGCCAGTGGTCGGGACGTTGCATACGAGCAGTACTTC.

CDR3 region: CASSSTGLRQFF. CDR3 sequence (DNA): TGTGCCAGCAGCTCGACAGGGCTCAGGCAGTTCTTC. This chain connects TRBV5-4 to TRBJ2-1; 7 nucleotides line up with TRBD1. The CDR3 consists of 12 residues. V lost 3 bases, J lost 12 bases, and 6 bases stayed unmatched. Germline CDR1 is SGHNT and CDR2 is YYREEE (reference sequence).

This clone was counted only a few times. The chain joins TRBV7-2 to TRBJ2-7; D is unclear. The germline CDR1 and CDR2 sequences are SGHTA and FQGNSA. The CDR3 has 13 residues. V was shortened by 5 bases and J by 6 bases, with 14 bases between the two germline ends. The DNA of the CDR3 is TGTGCCAGCAGCCCGTTCACGGCGGTCGAGCAGTACTTC. Protein product: CASSPFTAVEQYF.

This clone was counted between two and nine times. V and J are TRBV29-1 and TRBJ1-2; the D gene is possibly TRBD1 (6 bases). The germline gives CDR1 SQVTM, CDR2 ANQGSEA. V was trimmed by 3 bases and J by 5 bases, leaving 19 bases between them. The CDR3 runs 15 residues. In DNA, the CDR3 is TGCAGCGTTGATTTCGGGGTCAGGGGAATTTATGGCTACACCTTC. Its protein is CSVDFGVRGIYGYTF.

The CDR3 sequence: CASTLNAEAFF. CDR3 DNA sequence: TGTGCCAGCACCCTGAACGCGGAAGCTTTCTTT. This chain uses TRBV28 with TRBJ1-1; D uncertain. The V gene's germline CDR1 is MDHEN and CDR2 SYDVKM. V was trimmed by 7 bases and J by 8 bases, leaving 11 bases between them. CDR3 length: 11 residues.